Presented here are 12 T cell receptor beta chains from one specimen sequenced in a study of CD49a tissue-resident CD8 T cells in human skin. Study-level results: Healthy skin epidermis held CD49a+ CD103+ CD8+ tissue-resident memory T cells that appeared oligoclonal.

Antigens of these TCRs are unknown. Sequencing was performed with immunoSEQ multiplex PCR; in TCRdb, only in-frame clones are kept and a portion is missing. The sample has fewer than 20 clones. Specimen: CD103+ CD49a+ CD8+ T cells sorted from skin epidermis. These receptors were taken from a human donor in good health.

This sequence joins TRBV4-2 and TRBJ2-6; TRBD2 aligns across 8 bases. The J segment lost 5 bases and the V segment lost 5 bases, leaving 11 bases of the junction unmatched. Per germline, CDR1 LGHNA and CDR2 YNFKEQ. This CDR3 has 17 residues. The CDR3 spells CASSGGRLQSRANVLTF. The DNA of the CDR3 is TGTGCCAGCAGCGGCGGGAGGTTACAAAGTCGGGCCAACGTCCTGACTTTC.

This chain links TRBV21-1 with TRBJ1-3. TRBV21-1 is deemed a pseudogene. CDR3 length equals 17 residues. CDR3 in DNA: TGTGCCAGCAGGGTCGCTATACTACAACACGCACGAAACACCATATATTTT. This encodes CASRVAILQHARNTIYF.

The chain links TRBV19 to TRBJ1-1; D not certain. Deletions cut 3 bases from V and 1 base from J, with 9 bases between. CDR3 length equals 14 residues. In germline, CDR1 is LNHDA, CDR2 SQIVND (reference sequence). This CDR3 is CASSIRYRNTEAFF. The CDR3 DNA follows: TGTGCCAGTAGTATCAGGTATCGGAACACTGAAGCTTTCTTT.

This chain connects TRBV13 to TRBJ2-2, with D possibly TRBD1 on 6 matching bases. Trimming cost V 1 base and J 6 bases, with 15 bases left between them. CDR3 length: 16 residues. Germline CDR1 PRHDT, CDR2 FYEKMQ (reference sequence). The CDR3 DNA sequence: TGTGCCAGCAGCTTAGACACAGGGACGGCCTCCGGGGAGCTGTTTTTT. It codes for CASSLDTGTASGELFF. The variable domain in full, with the rest retrieved from reference TRBV13 and TRBJ2-2, is AAGVIQSPRHLIKEKRETATLKCYPIPRHDTVYWYQQGPGQDPQFLISFYEKMQSDKGSIPDRFSAQQFSDYHSELNMSSLELGDSALYFCASSLDTGTASGELFFGEGSRLTVL.

The chain couples TRBV21-1 to TRBJ2-1; the table's D call TRBD2 went unverified against the DNA. TRBV21-1 is flagged as a pseudogene. The CDR3 length is 17 residues. The CDR3 nucleotides are TGTGCCAGCAGATGGTCCCTAGCACACCATTCCGACAATGAGCAGTTCTTC. Its translation is CASRWSLAHHSDNEQFF.

The chain is built from TRBV6-1 and TRBJ2-7; TRBD2 matches 13 bases. The V gene end was trimmed by 4 bases and the J gene end by 1 base; junction bases not matched to a gene: 13. The CDR3 consists of 19 residues. Germline CDR1 and CDR2: MNHNS and SASEGT. As DNA, the CDR3 is TGTGCCAGCAGTGGTACCCAAAGACTAGCGGGGGGTCTATCCTACGAGCAGTACTTC. As protein: CASSGTQRLAGGLSYEQYF.

This chain uses TRBV7-9 with TRBJ2-7; 10 bases match TRBD1. The CDR3 length is 16 residues. J gave up 4 bases and V 5 bases, and 11 bases lay outside the gene matches. Germline V lookup: CDR1 SEHNR, CDR2 FQNEAQ (reference sequence). CDR3 DNA sequence: TGTGCCAGCAGCATCACCTCCGGGACAGGGGTTTACGAGCAGTACTTC. As protein: CASSITSGTGVYEQYF.

This chain connects TRBV4-1 to TRBJ1-3; D gene uncertain. The CDR3 spans 16 residues. CDR1 is MGHRA, CDR2 YSYEKL, per germline. The V end was cut by 1 base, the J end by 0 bases, with 10 bases between. CDR3 amino acids: CASSQVWGDSGNTIYF. CDR3 bases: TGCGCCAGCAGCCAAGTCTGGGGAGACTCTGGAAACACCATATATTTT.

The chain couples TRBV21-1 to TRBJ2-1; the table calls TRBD2, which could not be checked here. TRBV21-1 is described as a pseudogene. This CDR3 is built from 17 residues. CDR3 sequence: CASSEPLATPSDNEQFF. CDR3 nucleotides: TGTGCCAGCAGCGAACCTTTAGCTACACCATCCGACAATGAGCAGTTCTTC.

J is TRBJ2-5 and V is TRBV5-6, with TRBD1 identical over 7 bases. V shed 4 bases and J 5 bases; nucleotides not matched to a gene: 8. The CDR3 extends over 14 amino acids. Germline V gene sequence: CDR1 SGHDT, CDR2 YYEEEE. The CDR3 DNA follows: TGTGCCAGCAGCCCAGGGGGTAACGGGGAGACCCAGTACTTC. As protein: CASSPGGNGETQYF.

This sequence joins TRBV6-1 and TRBJ1-3; 7 bases match TRBD1. The CDR3 sequence is 14 residues long. Germline assignment: CDR1 MNHNS and CDR2 SASEGT. V shed 10 bases and J 0 bases; nucleotides not matched to a gene: 6. The CDR3 is CATARDSSGNTIYF. The CDR3 region has the DNA TGTGCCACCGCCCGGGACAGCTCTGGAAACACCATATATTTT.

The chain employs TRBV5-2 and TRBJ1-2. TRBV5-2 is assigned pseudogene status. This CDR3 has 17 amino acids. The CDR3 loop reads CASKQCGGVRKTYGYTF. In nucleotides, the CDR3 is TGTGCCAGCAAGCAATGCGGAGGAGTACGAAAGACCTATGGCTACACCTTC.